The clone carrying this TCR beta chain appeared a few times. The data originate from a study of identical twins. TCRdb independently ran MiXCR on the 5' RACE reads; one entry per CDR3 protein. The top ten hold 2.9% of the sample, which has a few hundred thousand distinct CDR3 sequences, approximately 24% seen once. There are 17 residues in the CDR3. Germline V gene data show CDR1 as SGDLS and CDR2 as YYNGEE. V lost 4 bases and J 0 bases, leaving 18 bases between the germline ends. These data were likewise used in another study, on T cells expressing NK-cell markers.

This clonotype was obtained from a woman younger than 35 in good health. The genes are TRBV9 and TRBJ2-3; TRBD2 might be the D (6 bases). Material for sequencing was CD4+ T cells sorted from blood. For the CDR3, the DNA is TGTGCCAGCAGCCACTGGGTCGGGAGAGCCAGCACAGATACGCAGTATTTT. Its protein is CASSHWVGRASTDTQYF.